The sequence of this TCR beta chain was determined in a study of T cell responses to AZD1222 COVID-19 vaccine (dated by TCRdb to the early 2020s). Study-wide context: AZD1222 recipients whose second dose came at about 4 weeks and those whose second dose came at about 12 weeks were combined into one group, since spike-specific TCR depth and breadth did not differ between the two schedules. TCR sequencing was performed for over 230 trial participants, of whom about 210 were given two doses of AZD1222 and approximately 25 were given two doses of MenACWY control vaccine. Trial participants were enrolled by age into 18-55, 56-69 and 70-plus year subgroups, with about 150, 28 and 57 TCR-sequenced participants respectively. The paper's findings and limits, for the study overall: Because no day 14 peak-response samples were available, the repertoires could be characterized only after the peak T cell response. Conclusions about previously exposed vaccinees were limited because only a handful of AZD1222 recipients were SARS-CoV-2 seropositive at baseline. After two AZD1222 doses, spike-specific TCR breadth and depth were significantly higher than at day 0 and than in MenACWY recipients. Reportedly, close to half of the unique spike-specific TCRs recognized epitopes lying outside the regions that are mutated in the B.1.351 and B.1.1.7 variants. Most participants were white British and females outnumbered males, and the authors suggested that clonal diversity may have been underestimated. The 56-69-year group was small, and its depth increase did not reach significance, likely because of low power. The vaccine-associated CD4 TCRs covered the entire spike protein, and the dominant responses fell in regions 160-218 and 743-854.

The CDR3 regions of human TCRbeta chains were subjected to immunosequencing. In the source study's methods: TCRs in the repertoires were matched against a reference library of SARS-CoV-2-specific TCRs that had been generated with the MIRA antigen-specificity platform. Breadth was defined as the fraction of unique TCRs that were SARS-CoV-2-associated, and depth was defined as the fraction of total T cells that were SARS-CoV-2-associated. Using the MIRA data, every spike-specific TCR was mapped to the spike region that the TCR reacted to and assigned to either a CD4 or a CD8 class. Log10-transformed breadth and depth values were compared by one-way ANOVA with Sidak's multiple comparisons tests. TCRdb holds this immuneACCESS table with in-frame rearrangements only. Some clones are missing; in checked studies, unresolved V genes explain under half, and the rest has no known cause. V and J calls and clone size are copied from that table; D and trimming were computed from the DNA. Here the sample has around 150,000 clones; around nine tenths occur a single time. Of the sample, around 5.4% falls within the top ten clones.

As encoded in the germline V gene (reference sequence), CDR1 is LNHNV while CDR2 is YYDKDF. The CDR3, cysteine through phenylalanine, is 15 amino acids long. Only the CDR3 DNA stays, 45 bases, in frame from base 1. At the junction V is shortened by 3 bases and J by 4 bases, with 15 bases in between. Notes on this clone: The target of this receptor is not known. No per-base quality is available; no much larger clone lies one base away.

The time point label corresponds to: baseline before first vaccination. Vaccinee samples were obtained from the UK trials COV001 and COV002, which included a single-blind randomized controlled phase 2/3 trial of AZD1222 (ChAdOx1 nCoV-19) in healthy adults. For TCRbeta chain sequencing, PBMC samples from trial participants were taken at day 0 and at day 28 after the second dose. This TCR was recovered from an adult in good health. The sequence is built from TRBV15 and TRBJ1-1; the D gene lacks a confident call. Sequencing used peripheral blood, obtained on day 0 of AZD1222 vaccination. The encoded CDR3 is CATSRAGGWSTEAFF. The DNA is TGTGCCACCAGCAGGGCAGGCGGATGGAGCACTGAAGCTTTCTTT.